A selection of T cell receptor beta chains follows, all from one sample in a study of cytomegalovirus exposure and HLA in healthy donors. TCRdb's table, derived via immunoSEQ multiplex PCR, lists solely in-frame clones and lacks some. Here the sample spans around 130,000 clones, about 8.5% being singletons. The sequenced sample consisted of PBMCs. All receptors derive from a man in his forties in good health and CMV-seronegative. Both conserved end residues are part of each CDR3. Each record gives: D gene, clone size, J gene, V gene, CDR3 protein, CDR3 DNA. A D gene is named only where the DNA matches it firmly. The size field is filled for only some rows; it gives once, few, many or a size class.

- few TRBJ2-3 TRBV6-1 CASSDGTGGRGTDTQYF TGTGCCAGCAGTGACGGGACGGGGGGCCGCGGCACAGATACGCAGTATTTT
TRBD2 - TRBJ2-7 TRBV2 CASSGTSGASYEQYF TGTGCCAGCAGTGGGACTAGCGGGGCCTCCTACGAGCAGTACTTC
TRBD2 few TRBJ2-1 TRBV5-1 CASSWTGTSGGGGEQFF TGCGCCAGCAGCTGGACCGGGACTAGCGGGGGAGGGGGTGAGCAGTTCTTC
TRBD2 few TRBJ2-5 TRBV4-3 CASSPDRGGEQETQYF TGCGCCAGCAGCCCCGACCGGGGGGGGGAACAAGAGACCCAGTACTTC
- - TRBJ1-4 TRBV19 CASSIGGGANEKLFF TGTGCCAGTAGTATAGGAGGGGGGGCGAATGAAAAACTGTTTTTT
- few TRBJ2-5 TRBV13 CASSLKSQGAGETQYF TGTGCCAGCAGCCTAAAGAGTCAGGGTGCGGGGGAGACCCAGTACTTC
TRBD1 - TRBJ2-7 TRBV2 CACRGQGSYEQYF TGTGCCTGCAGGGGGCAGGGGTCCTACGAGCAGTACTTC
- - TRBJ2-5 TRBV10-2 CASSVGRQETQYF TGCGCCAGCAGTGTAGGCAGGCAAGAGACCCAGTACTTC
- - TRBJ2-1 TRBV4-1 CASSQVFTYNEQFF TGCGCCAGCAGCCAAGTTTTCACCTACAATGAGCAGTTCTTC
TRBD1 few TRBJ2-1 TRBV5-4 CASSLAITGGSYNEQFF TGTGCCAGCAGCTTGGCCATTACAGGGGGTTCCTACAATGAGCAGTTCTTC
- - TRBJ2-7 TRBV5-1 CASSLGQGGRVAYEQYF TGCGCCAGCAGCTTGGGACAGGGAGGAAGGGTGGCCTACGAGCAGTACTTC
TRBD2 - TRBJ2-5 TRBV5-1 CASSLTSGGFETQYF TGCGCCAGCAGCTTGACTAGCGGGGGGTTTGAGACCCAGTACTTC